This is a list of T cell receptor beta chains from one sample in a study of blood T cell repertoires in COVID-19. The assay was immunoSEQ multiplex PCR, and TCRdb's table has in-frame clones only and misses some. The table lists 30,000 to 45,000 clones, 75% to 90% of them singletons. Material: peripheral blood. Receptors originate from a man between 65 and 85 years old with acute or convalescent COVID-19. Both conserved end residues are part of each CDR3. D genes are given only for firm matches. Clone size is not always given. Where it is, it says once, few, many or a class for expanded clones.

cdr3_aa: CASSFFRDYLNTEAFF; cdr3_nt: TGTGCCAGCAGTTTTTTCCGGGATTATTTGAACACTGAAGCTTTCTTT; j_call: TRBJ1-1; clone_size: .; v_call: TRBV28; d_call: .
cdr3_aa: CASSKRTVNYEQYF; cdr3_nt: TGCGCCAGCAGCAAAAGGACAGTCAACTACGAGCAGTACTTC; j_call: TRBJ2-7; clone_size: .; v_call: TRBV5-1; d_call: .
cdr3_aa: CASSLTDRVEGYTF; cdr3_nt: TGTGCCAGCAGTTTGACCGACAGGGTAGAAGGCTACACCTTC; j_call: TRBJ1-2; clone_size: .; v_call: TRBV27; d_call: TRBD1
cdr3_aa: CSARSGLGQYF; cdr3_nt: TGCAGTGCTAGGAGTGGACTAGGTCAGTACTTC; j_call: TRBJ2-7; clone_size: .; v_call: TRBV20-1; d_call: TRBD2
cdr3_aa: CAGGQGRDSPLHF; cdr3_nt: TGTGCCGGCGGACAGGGTCGGGATTCACCCCTCCACTTT; j_call: TRBJ1-6; clone_size: .; v_call: TRBV6-6; d_call: TRBD1
cdr3_aa: CASSLDRDYEQYF; cdr3_nt: TGTGCCAGCAGTTTGGACAGAGACTACGAGCAGTACTTC; j_call: TRBJ2-7; clone_size: .; v_call: TRBV6-5; d_call: .
cdr3_aa: CASSPGRLSNEQFF; cdr3_nt: TGTGCCAGCAGTCCCGGGAGGTTATCCAATGAGCAGTTCTTC; j_call: TRBJ2-1; clone_size: .; v_call: TRBV6-4; d_call: TRBD2
cdr3_aa: CSVEVRKAVKLETQYF; cdr3_nt: TGCAGCGTTGAAGTAAGGAAAGCGGTTAAGTTGGAGACCCAGTACTTC; j_call: TRBJ2-5; clone_size: .; v_call: TRBV29-1; d_call: .
cdr3_aa: CASSGRLAEKKTQYF; cdr3_nt: TGTGCCAGCAGTGGTCGGCTAGCGGAGAAAAAGACCCAGTACTTC; j_call: TRBJ2-5; clone_size: .; v_call: TRBV2; d_call: TRBD2
cdr3_aa: CASSYGAGFAGSIYEQYF; cdr3_nt: TGTGCCAGCAGTTATGGGGCGGGTTTTGCCGGGAGTATCTACGAGCAGTACTTC; j_call: TRBJ2-7; clone_size: .; v_call: TRBV27; d_call: .
cdr3_aa: CASSFFLPRGQTQYF; cdr3_nt: TGCGCCAGCAGCTTCTTCCTTCCGAGGGGGCAGACCCAGTACTTC; j_call: TRBJ2-5; clone_size: .; v_call: TRBV5-1; d_call: TRBD1
cdr3_aa: CASSPGDTIYF; cdr3_nt: TGTGCCAGCTCACCCGGGGACACCATATATTTT; j_call: TRBJ1-3; clone_size: .; v_call: TRBV18; d_call: .
cdr3_aa: CASSIGGNGYTF; cdr3_nt: TGTGCCAGTAGTATCGGGGGGAACGGCTACACCTTC; j_call: TRBJ1-2; clone_size: .; v_call: TRBV19; d_call: .
cdr3_aa: CASSPILGSPYGYTF; cdr3_nt: TGTGCCAGCTCACCGATCTTAGGGAGTCCCTATGGCTACACCTTC; j_call: TRBJ1-2; clone_size: .; v_call: TRBV18; d_call: .
cdr3_aa: CASRTGVNTGELFF; cdr3_nt: TGTGCCAGCCGGACAGGGGTTAACACCGGGGAGCTGTTTTTT; j_call: TRBJ2-2; clone_size: .; v_call: TRBV7-9; d_call: TRBD1
cdr3_aa: CASSPRGSGSADTQYF; cdr3_nt: TGTGCCAGCAGCCCCCGGGGTAGCGGGAGCGCAGATACGCAGTATTTT; j_call: TRBJ2-3; clone_size: .; v_call: TRBV11-3; d_call: TRBD2
cdr3_aa: CASTTTGNTGELFF; cdr3_nt: TGTGCCAGCACGACGACAGGAAACACCGGGGAGCTGTTTTTT; j_call: TRBJ2-2; clone_size: .; v_call: TRBV6-5; d_call: .
cdr3_aa: CASSLRPGPDTVNTQYF; cdr3_nt: TGTGCCAGCAGCTTACGTCCGGGTCCCGATACCGTGAATACGCAGTATTTT; j_call: TRBJ2-3; clone_size: .; v_call: TRBV7-3; d_call: .
cdr3_aa: CAISPGARINEKLFF; cdr3_nt: TGTGCCATCAGTCCAGGGGCCCGTATTAATGAAAAACTGTTTTTT; j_call: TRBJ1-4; clone_size: .; v_call: TRBV10-3; d_call: .
cdr3_aa: CASSRPLRGREAYEQYF; cdr3_nt: TGTGCCAGCAGCCGACCCCTTAGGGGGCGGGAGGCTTACGAGCAGTACTTC; j_call: TRBJ2-7; clone_size: .; v_call: TRBV11-2; d_call: .
cdr3_aa: CASSEWGGASEKLFF; cdr3_nt: TGTGCCAGCAGTGAATGGGGGGGCGCTTCTGAAAAACTGTTTTTT; j_call: TRBJ1-4; clone_size: .; v_call: TRBV25-1; d_call: .
cdr3_aa: CASRRGPTNEKLFF; cdr3_nt: TGTGCCAGCAGAAGGGGGCCAACTAATGAAAAACTGTTTTTT; j_call: TRBJ1-4; clone_size: .; v_call: TRBV6-5; d_call: TRBD1
cdr3_aa: CASSSNGQYSNQPQHF; cdr3_nt: TGTGCCAGCAGTTCTAACGGACAATATAGCAATCAGCCCCAGCATTTT; j_call: TRBJ1-5; clone_size: .; v_call: TRBV6-5; d_call: .
cdr3_aa: CASSLFEGDTQYF; cdr3_nt: TGTGCCAGCAGCCTTTTCGAGGGAGATACGCAGTATTTT; j_call: TRBJ2-3; clone_size: .; v_call: TRBV7-2; d_call: .
cdr3_aa: CASSLDPGYNEQFF; cdr3_nt: TGTGCCAGCAGCTTAGATCCCGGGTACAATGAGCAGTTCTTC; j_call: TRBJ2-1; clone_size: .; v_call: TRBV7-2; d_call: .
cdr3_aa: CASRQNGDTIYF; cdr3_nt: TGTGCCAGCAGACAAAACGGGGACACCATATATTTT; j_call: TRBJ1-3; clone_size: .; v_call: TRBV2; d_call: .
cdr3_aa: CASRDTGSFQPQHF; cdr3_nt: TGTGCCAGCAGGGATACAGGTAGCTTTCAGCCCCAGCATTTT; j_call: TRBJ1-5; clone_size: .; v_call: TRBV28; d_call: .
cdr3_aa: CASSLGLAYTDTQYF; cdr3_nt: TGTGCCAGCAGCCTAGGACTAGCCTACACAGATACGCAGTATTTT; j_call: TRBJ2-3; clone_size: few; v_call: TRBV7-3; d_call: TRBD2
cdr3_aa: CASSPVTSGEEQYF; cdr3_nt: TGTGCCAGCAGCCCCGTGACTAGCGGGGAGGAGCAGTACTTC; j_call: TRBJ2-7; clone_size: .; v_call: TRBV7-2; d_call: TRBD2
cdr3_aa: CASIPGGATEAFF; cdr3_nt: TGTGCCAGCATACCAGGGGGCGCGACTGAAGCTTTCTTT; j_call: TRBJ1-1; clone_size: .; v_call: TRBV21-1; d_call: .
cdr3_aa: CSASEGQGRETQYF; cdr3_nt: TGCAGTGCTAGTGAGGGACAGGGGCGAGAGACCCAGTACTTC; j_call: TRBJ2-5; clone_size: few; v_call: TRBV20-1; d_call: TRBD1
cdr3_aa: CASSLFRGSAYNEQFF; cdr3_nt: TGTGCCAGCAGTTTATTCCGGGGGTCGGCCTACAATGAGCAGTTCTTC; j_call: TRBJ2-1; clone_size: .; v_call: TRBV27; d_call: .
cdr3_aa: CASSGGQGSNEQYF; cdr3_nt: TGTGCCAGCAGCGGGGGACAGGGTAGTAACGAGCAGTACTTC; j_call: TRBJ2-7; clone_size: .; v_call: TRBV5-4; d_call: TRBD1
cdr3_aa: CASSTGTGGDTQYF; cdr3_nt: TGTGCCAGCAGTACCGGGACAGGGGGAGATACGCAGTATTTT; j_call: TRBJ2-3; clone_size: few; v_call: TRBV6-6; d_call: TRBD1
cdr3_aa: CASGQGAGNTIYF; cdr3_nt: TGTGCCAGCGGACAGGGAGCGGGAAACACCATATATTTT; j_call: TRBJ1-3; clone_size: few; v_call: TRBV3-1/TRBV3-2; d_call: TRBD1
cdr3_aa: CASSQGAGVEKLFF; cdr3_nt: TGTGCCAGCAGCCAGGGGGCGGGCGTTGAAAAACTGTTTTTT; j_call: TRBJ1-4; clone_size: .; v_call: TRBV9; d_call: TRBD1
cdr3_aa: CASSLFSGRIYEQYF; cdr3_nt: TGTGCCAGCAGCTTATTCAGCGGGAGGATATACGAGCAGTACTTC; j_call: TRBJ2-7; clone_size: .; v_call: TRBV7-8; d_call: TRBD2
cdr3_aa: CASSVGQGAGEQFF; cdr3_nt: TGCGCCAGCAGCGTAGGACAGGGGGCCGGTGAGCAGTTCTTC; j_call: TRBJ2-1; clone_size: .; v_call: TRBV5-1; d_call: TRBD1
cdr3_aa: CASSLMGSSGSTGELFF; cdr3_nt: TGTGCCAGCAGCTTAATGGGTAGTAGCGGGAGCACCGGGGAGCTGTTTTTT; j_call: TRBJ2-2; clone_size: .; v_call: TRBV7-3; d_call: TRBD2
cdr3_aa: CASSPNLQGSSYEQYF; cdr3_nt: TGTGCCAGCTCACCAAATTTACAGGGGAGCTCCTACGAGCAGTACTTC; j_call: TRBJ2-7; clone_size: .; v_call: TRBV18; d_call: TRBD1
cdr3_aa: CASSIEGLEREGTGELFF; cdr3_nt: TGTGCCAGTAGTATAGAGGGGCTTGAACGGGAGGGTACCGGGGAGCTGTTTTTT; j_call: TRBJ2-2; clone_size: .; v_call: TRBV19; d_call: TRBD2